The rows below give T cell receptor beta chains drawn from one sample of a study of identical twins. MiXCR, run by TCRdb on the 5' RACE reads, gives a single entry per CDR3 protein. The sample holds 640,000 or so distinct CDR3 sequences, 5.5% to 6.5% seen once. Sequenced sample: naive T cells sorted from blood. The receptor source for this set is a young man in good health. CDR3s include the opening cysteine and the closing phenylalanine or tryptophan. D genes are given only for firm matches. Clone size, where shown, is once, few, many, or a class for clones that have expanded.

v_call: TRBV27
j_call: TRBJ1-1
clone_size: .
d_call: .
cdr3_aa: CASSLGPAAFF
cdr3_nt: TGTGCCAGCAGTTTGGGACCGGCGGCTTTCTTT

v_call: TRBV20-1
j_call: TRBJ2-3
clone_size: .
d_call: TRBD2
cdr3_aa: CSASSSGVTDTQYF
cdr3_nt: TGCAGTGCTAGCTCTAGCGGGGTCACAGATACGCAGTATTTT

v_call: TRBV20-1
j_call: TRBJ2-3
clone_size: many
d_call: TRBD2
cdr3_aa: CSATMSGSTADTQYF
cdr3_nt: TGCAGTGCTACCATGAGCGGGAGTACGGCAGATACGCAGTATTTT

v_call: TRBV18
j_call: TRBJ1-5
clone_size: few
d_call: .
cdr3_aa: CASSPSSSGNQPQHF
cdr3_nt: TGTGCCAGCTCACCAAGTTCATCGGGCAATCAGCCCCAGCATTTT

v_call: TRBV12-3/TRBV12-4
j_call: TRBJ1-2
clone_size: many
d_call: TRBD1
cdr3_aa: CASTQGQGIGYTF
cdr3_nt: TGTGCCAGCACCCAAGGACAGGGAATTGGCTACACCTTC

v_call: TRBV14
j_call: TRBJ2-7
clone_size: many
d_call: .
cdr3_aa: CASSHPGAYEQYF
cdr3_nt: TGTGCCAGCAGCCACCCAGGGGCCTACGAGCAGTACTTC

v_call: TRBV12-3/TRBV12-4
j_call: TRBJ1-1
clone_size: many
d_call: .
cdr3_aa: CASSPPDSYTEAFF
cdr3_nt: TGTGCCAGCAGTCCCCCCGACAGCTACACTGAAGCTTTCTTT

v_call: TRBV4-1
j_call: TRBJ2-1
clone_size: many
d_call: .
cdr3_aa: CASSLNHTGLRDNEQFF
cdr3_nt: TGCGCCAGCAGCCTTAACCATACAGGGCTTCGCGACAATGAGCAGTTCTTC

v_call: TRBV12-3/TRBV12-4
j_call: TRBJ2-1
clone_size: .
d_call: .
cdr3_aa: CASSTRTFTNEQFF
cdr3_nt: TGTGCCAGCAGTACCCGGACCTTTACAAATGAGCAGTTCTTC

v_call: TRBV6-5
j_call: TRBJ2-2
clone_size: .
d_call: .
cdr3_aa: CASSYSRVHTGELFF
cdr3_nt: TGTGCCAGCAGTTACTCGCGAGTCCACACCGGGGAGCTGTTTTTT

v_call: TRBV29-1
j_call: TRBJ2-3
clone_size: many
d_call: .
cdr3_aa: CSVSTRRTDTQYF
cdr3_nt: TGCAGCGTTAGTACTCGGAGGACAGATACGCAGTATTTT

v_call: TRBV7-2
j_call: TRBJ2-1
clone_size: .
d_call: .
cdr3_aa: CASSPLGTRVGTRFF
cdr3_nt: TGTGCCAGCAGCCCACTAGGGACACGAGTTGGGACGAGGTTCTTC

v_call: TRBV12-3/TRBV12-4
j_call: TRBJ2-2
clone_size: many
d_call: .
cdr3_aa: CASSFVGGKLTGELFF
cdr3_nt: TGTGCCAGCAGTTTTGTGGGCGGGAAACTCACCGGGGAGCTGTTTTTT

v_call: TRBV9
j_call: TRBJ2-1
clone_size: many
d_call: .
cdr3_aa: CASSVDSYSYNEQFF
cdr3_nt: TGTGCCAGCAGCGTAGACTCTTACTCCTACAATGAGCAGTTCTTC

v_call: TRBV24-1
j_call: TRBJ2-5
clone_size: few
d_call: .
cdr3_aa: CATSGSAFQQETQYF
cdr3_nt: TGTGCCACCAGTGGATCGGCTTTCCAACAAGAGACCCAGTACTTC

v_call: TRBV7-2
j_call: TRBJ1-2
clone_size: few
d_call: .
cdr3_aa: CASSLWGNNGYTF
cdr3_nt: TGTGCCAGCAGCTTATGGGGTAATAATGGCTACACCTTC

v_call: TRBV12-3/TRBV12-4
j_call: TRBJ1-5
clone_size: many
d_call: TRBD1
cdr3_aa: CASSFGTANQPQHF
cdr3_nt: TGTGCCAGCAGTTTCGGGACAGCAAATCAGCCCCAGCATTTT

v_call: TRBV15
j_call: TRBJ1-3
clone_size: many
d_call: .
cdr3_aa: CATSRDPAGNTIYF
cdr3_nt: TGTGCCACCAGCAGAGATCCGGCGGGAAACACCATATATTTT

v_call: TRBV6-5
j_call: TRBJ2-2
clone_size: few
d_call: .
cdr3_aa: CASSYTPGAGELFF
cdr3_nt: TGTGCCAGCAGCTACACACCGGGGGCCGGGGAGCTGTTTTTT

v_call: TRBV4-3
j_call: TRBJ2-7
clone_size: many
d_call: .
cdr3_aa: CASSQDSGGYEQYF
cdr3_nt: TGCGCCAGCAGCCAAGATAGTGGGGGCTACGAGCAGTACTTC

v_call: TRBV9
j_call: TRBJ2-7
clone_size: many
d_call: .
cdr3_aa: CASSPGLLFGYEQYF
cdr3_nt: TGTGCCAGCAGTCCGGGACTCCTTTTTGGCTACGAGCAGTACTTC

v_call: TRBV10-3
j_call: TRBJ2-7
clone_size: .
d_call: TRBD2
cdr3_aa: CAISEAGAYEQYF
cdr3_nt: TGTGCCATCAGTGAGGCGGGAGCCTACGAGCAGTACTTC

v_call: TRBV20-1
j_call: TRBJ2-5
clone_size: .
d_call: TRBD2
cdr3_aa: CSARAPPSAGTSGSIGGETQYF
cdr3_nt: TGCAGTGCTAGAGCCCCCCCCTCCGCCGGGACTAGCGGGAGTATCGGAGGAGAGACCCAGTACTTC

v_call: TRBV5-1
j_call: TRBJ1-1
clone_size: .
d_call: .
cdr3_aa: CASSSVGGAEAFF
cdr3_nt: TGCGCCAGCAGCTCGGTCGGGGGCGCTGAAGCTTTCTTT

v_call: TRBV6-1
j_call: TRBJ1-1
clone_size: .
d_call: TRBD1
cdr3_aa: CASSSGTGGAKMEAFF
cdr3_nt: TGTGCCAGCAGCTCCGGGACAGGGGGCGCAAAGATGGAAGCTTTCTTT

v_call: TRBV20-1
j_call: TRBJ2-5
clone_size: few
d_call: .
cdr3_aa: CSARDLKPGETQYF
cdr3_nt: TGCAGTGCTAGAGATTTGAAACCAGGGGAGACCCAGTACTTC

v_call: TRBV7-2
j_call: TRBJ2-2
clone_size: many
d_call: TRBD1
cdr3_aa: CASSSVDRGQAGELFF
cdr3_nt: TGTGCCAGCAGCTCAGTAGACAGGGGGCAAGCCGGGGAGCTGTTTTTT

v_call: TRBV5-6
j_call: TRBJ2-3
clone_size: many
d_call: .
cdr3_aa: CASSLAHGDTQYF
cdr3_nt: TGTGCCAGCAGCTTGGCACATGGAGATACGCAGTATTTT

v_call: TRBV5-1
j_call: TRBJ2-1
clone_size: few
d_call: TRBD2
cdr3_aa: CASRAGTRKGREQFF
cdr3_nt: TGCGCCAGCAGGGCCGGGACTAGAAAGGGGCGTGAGCAGTTCTTC